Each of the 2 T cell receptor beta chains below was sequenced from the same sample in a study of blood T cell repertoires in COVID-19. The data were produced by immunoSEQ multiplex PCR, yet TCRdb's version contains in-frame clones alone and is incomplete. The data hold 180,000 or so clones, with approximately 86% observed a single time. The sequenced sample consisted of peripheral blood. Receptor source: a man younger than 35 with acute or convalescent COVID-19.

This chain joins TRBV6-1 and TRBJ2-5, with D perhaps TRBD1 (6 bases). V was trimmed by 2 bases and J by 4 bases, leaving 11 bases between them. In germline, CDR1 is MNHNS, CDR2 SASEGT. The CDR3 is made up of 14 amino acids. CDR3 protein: CASSEPVGGETQYF. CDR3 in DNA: TGTGCCAGCAGTGAACCAGTAGGGGGAGAGACCCAGTACTTC.

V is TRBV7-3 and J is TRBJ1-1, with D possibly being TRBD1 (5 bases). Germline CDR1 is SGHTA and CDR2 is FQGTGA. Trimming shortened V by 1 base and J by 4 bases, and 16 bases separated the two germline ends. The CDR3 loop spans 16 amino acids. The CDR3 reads CASSLSGPGGGTEAFF. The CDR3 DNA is TGTGCCAGCAGCTTAAGTGGTCCAGGCGGGGGCACTGAAGCTTTCTTT.